The next 19 T cell receptor beta chains were all read from a single sample in a study of T cell responses to AZD1222 COVID-19 vaccine. The method was immunoSEQ multiplex PCR; TCRdb's version includes in-frame clones alone and lacks a portion of them. The profile shows roughly 120,000 clones, approximately 85% of them singletons. Material: peripheral blood, obtained on day 0 of AZD1222 vaccination. The source of these receptors is an adult in good health.

This clone has a handful of counts. The chain recombines TRBV18 with TRBJ2-1; no firm D call. The CDR3 loop spans 13 amino acids. Germline values: CDR1 KGHSH, CDR2 LQKENI. Trimming cost V 2 bases and J 10 bases, with 12 bases left between them. The DNA for the CDR3 is TGTGCCAGCTCACCAATCGGACCCCAAGAGCAGTTCTTC. Its protein product is CASSPIGPQEQFF.

This clone occurred a few times. The V and J genes are TRBV6-2 or TRBV6-3 and TRBJ1-2, with 10 positions matching TRBD1. With 5 bases clipped from V and 4 bases from J, the junction kept 7 bases outside the gene matches. This CDR3 is built from 15 residues. The V gene's germline CDR1 is MNHEY and CDR2 SVGEGT. The DNA of the CDR3 is TGTGCCAGCAGTCCCGGACAGGGGGGACCCTATGGCTACACCTTC. Its protein is CASSPGQGGPYGYTF.

The chain uses TRBV7-3 and TRBJ2-1, with 9 bases lining up with TRBD2. The V segment lost 4 bases and the J segment 9 bases; nucleotides outside the gene matches: 10. The germline V gene encodes CDR1 SGHTA and CDR2 FQGTGA. This CDR3 spans 15 amino acids. The CDR3 loop is CASSSQSSGVGEQFF. The CDR3 nucleotides read TGTGCCAGCAGCTCCCAATCTAGCGGGGTTGGTGAGCAGTTCTTC.

This sequence joins TRBV11-2 and TRBJ2-4, with D uncertain. The V end was cut by 5 bases, the J end by 8 bases, with 10 bases between. This CDR3 contains 12 residues. Germline V lookup: CDR1 SGHAT, CDR2 FQNNGV. The CDR3 is CASSPSTDIQYF. The CDR3 region has the DNA TGTGCCAGCAGCCCCTCGACTGACATTCAGTACTTC.

The chain recombines TRBV19 with TRBJ2-1, with D possibly called TRBD1 or TRBD2 (6 bases each). This CDR3 has 19 residues. V lost 5 bases and J 5 bases, leaving 28 bases between the germline ends. In germline, CDR1 is LNHDA, CDR2 SQIVND (reference sequence). The CDR3 DNA sequence: TGTGCCAGTAGTTCCTCAGAGGGGGGAGGAAGAAGGGGAAACAATGAGCAGTTCTTC. Amino acid sequence: CASSSSEGGGRRGNNEQFF.

The chain is built from TRBV4-1 and TRBJ2-4; unclear D gene. The CDR3 is 14 amino acids. With 0 bases removed from V and 7 bases from J, the gap between germline ends came to 10 bases. Per germline, CDR1 MGHRA and CDR2 YSYEKL. CDR3 DNA sequence: TGCGCCAGCAGCCAAGATGAAACAGCGAACATTCAGTACTTC. Protein: CASSQDETANIQYF.

This clone was observed at least ten times. This chain joins TRBV11-2 and TRBJ2-2, with D perhaps TRBD1 (5 bases). The germline V gene has CDR1 SGHAT and CDR2 FQNNGV. Trimming left V 5 bases short and J 4 bases short, with 11 bases between. The CDR3 loop spans 14 amino acids. CDR3 DNA sequence: TGTGCCAGCAGCGACGCAGGGTTCACCGGGGAGCTGTTTTTT. It specifies CASSDAGFTGELFF.

The chain couples TRBV7-6 to TRBJ2-1; D may be TRBD2 (6 bases). V was trimmed by 4 bases and J by 9 bases, leaving 19 bases between them. The CDR3 spans 15 residues. Germline loops: CDR1 SGHVS, CDR2 FNYEAQ. This CDR3 reads CASSSPGGPSGEQFF. The CDR3 bases are TGTGCCAGCAGCTCCCCCGGAGGGCCCTCAGGTGAGCAGTTCTTC. Based on the CDR3 plus reference TRBV7-6 and TRBJ2-1, the full variable domain is GAGVSQSPRYKVTKRGQDVALRCDPISGHVSLYWYRQALGQGPEFLTYFNYEAQQDKSGLPNDRFSAERPEGSISTLTIQRTEQRDSAMYRCASSSPGGPSGEQFFGPGTRLTVL.

The J gene is TRBJ1-1, the V gene TRBV7-6; D uncertain. With 5 bases removed from V and 0 bases from J, the gap between germline ends came to 13 bases. Germline CDR1 reads SGHVS; CDR2 reads FNYEAQ. CDR3 length: 15 amino acids. DNA of the CDR3: TGTGCCAGCAGCCCTTTGGGGTCTATGAACACTGAAGCTTTCTTT. Amino acid sequence: CASSPLGSMNTEAFF. The whole variable domain, remainder taken from reference TRBV7-6 and TRBJ1-1, is GAGVSQSPRYKVTKRGQDVALRCDPISGHVSLYWYRQALGQGPEFLTYFNYEAQQDKSGLPNDRFSAERPEGSISTLTIQRTEQRDSAMYRCASSPLGSMNTEAFFGQGTRLTVV.

The CDR3 loop is CASSYSAPLGRGYTF. CDR3 coding DNA: TGTGCCAGCAGTTACTCGGCGCCCCTCGGGAGAGGCTACACCTTC. The chain is built from TRBV6-2 or TRBV6-3 and TRBJ1-2; D gene unclear. V shed 0 bases and J shed 8 bases, with 16 bases lying between them. The germline CDR1 and CDR2 sequences are MNHEY and SVGEGT. The CDR3 has 15 residues.

A remark on this clone: Other DNA variants within this sample encode the same CDR3. The chain employs TRBV5-1 and TRBJ2-1; 11 nucleotides line up with TRBD2. The germline V gene encodes CDR1 SGHRS and CDR2 YFSETQ. This CDR3 has 15 residues. After removal of 4 bases from V and 7 bases from J, the junction contained 7 bases not matched to a gene. Here the CDR3 DNA reads TGCGCCAGCAGCCTACTAGCGGGAGCGGGTAATGAGCAGTTCTTC. As protein: CASSLLAGAGNEQFF.

This clone was detected only once. Other nucleotide sequences from this sample produce the same CDR3. The chain links TRBV20-1 to TRBJ1-2; the D is unclear. Trimming shortened V by 0 bases and J by 4 bases, and 3 bases separated the two germline ends. CDR1 is DFQATT and CDR2 is SNEGSKA in the germline V gene (reference sequence). This CDR3 has 11 amino acids. For the CDR3, the DNA is TGCAGTGCTAGAGACTCCTATGGCTACACCTTC. This sequence encodes CSARDSYGYTF.

The chain recombines TRBV7-9 with TRBJ2-3, with D tentatively TRBD1 or TRBD2 (5 bases each). Germline V gene lookup returns CDR1 SEHNR and CDR2 FQNEAQ (reference sequence). The CDR3 runs to 14 residues. With 5 bases removed from V and 5 bases from J, the gap between germline ends came to 14 bases. Written as DNA, the CDR3 is TGTGCCAGCAGCCCTCGAGGGGCCATAGATACGCAGTATTTT. It translates to CASSPRGAIDTQYF.

The chain joins TRBV28 to TRBJ1-4, with 9 bases fitting TRBD1. Germline CDR1 is MDHEN and CDR2 is SYDVKM. This CDR3 region has 14 residues. J lost 8 bases, V lost 5 bases, and 6 bases had no gene match. The DNA of the CDR3 is TGTGCCAGCAGTACAGGGGGCGCGTTCGAAAAACTGTTTTTT. Amino acid sequence: CASSTGGAFEKLFF.

This chain uses TRBV19 with TRBJ1-4, with 8 nucleotides matching TRBD1. After removal of 7 bases from V and 8 bases from J, the junction contained 12 bases not matched to a gene. Looked up from germline, CDR1 is LNHDA and CDR2 is SQIVND (reference sequence). CDR3 length: 15 residues. Here the CDR3 DNA reads TGTGCCAGTACAAACCGTGGACAGGGCTGGGAAAAACTGTTTTTT. Its protein product is CASTNRGQGWEKLFF.

The V gene is TRBV23-1, the J gene TRBJ1-1; 8 bases agree with TRBD1. TRBV23-1 falls under the ORF class, with uncertain function. V trimming: 9 bases; J trimming: 0 bases; junction bases outside the gene matches: 9. The CDR3 covers 15 residues. The CDR3 DNA follows: TGCGCCAGTCTTTCAGGGGGCGGCTTGAACACTGAAGCTTTCTTT. It yields the protein CASLSGGGLNTEAFF.

Written as DNA, the CDR3 is TGTGCCAGTAGTCTAGCGGGACAGGGTAACAATCAGCCCCAGCATTTT. Protein product: CASSLAGQGNNQPQHF. The chain uses TRBV19 and TRBJ1-5; TRBD1 matches at 9 bases. V lost 5 bases and J lost 3; bases outside the gene matches: 8. Germline V lookup: CDR1 LNHDA, CDR2 SQIVND (reference sequence). The length of the CDR3 is 16 residues.

The chain links TRBV29-1 to TRBJ1-1; no firm D call. Germline V gene data show CDR1 as SQVTM and CDR2 as ANQGSEA. The CDR3 loop spans 12 amino acids. The V and J ends lost 5 bases and 1 base respectively, with 8 bases between them. CDR3 sequence reads: CSVKDGNTEAFF. CDR3 sequence (DNA): TGCAGCGTTAAGGACGGGAACACTGAAGCTTTCTTT.

The chain is built from TRBV5-5 and TRBJ2-1; TRBD2 matches at 9 bases. CDR3 length: 17 residues. The J segment lost 0 bases and the V segment lost 4 bases, leaving 8 bases of the junction unmatched. Germline CDR1 reads SGHKS; CDR2 reads YYEKEE (reference sequence). The CDR3: CASSPQISGGSYNEQFF. The CDR3 DNA is TGTGCCAGCAGCCCTCAGATTAGCGGGGGCTCCTACAATGAGCAGTTCTTC.